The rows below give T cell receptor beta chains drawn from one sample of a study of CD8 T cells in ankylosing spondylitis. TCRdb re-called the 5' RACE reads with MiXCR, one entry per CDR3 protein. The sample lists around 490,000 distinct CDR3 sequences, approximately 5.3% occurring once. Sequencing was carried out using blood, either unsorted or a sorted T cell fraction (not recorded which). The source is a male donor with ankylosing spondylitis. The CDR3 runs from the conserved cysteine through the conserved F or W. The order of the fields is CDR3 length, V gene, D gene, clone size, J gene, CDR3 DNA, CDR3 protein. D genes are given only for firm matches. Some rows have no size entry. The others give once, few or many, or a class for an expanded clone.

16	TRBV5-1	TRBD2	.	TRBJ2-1	TGCGCCAGCAGCTTGGCTCCAGCGGGAGAAAGCAATGAGCAGTTCTTC	CASSLAPAGESNEQFF
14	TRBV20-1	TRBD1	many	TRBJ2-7	TGCAGTGCTAAGCCGGGACAGGGCCGCCTGGAGCAGTACTTC	CSAKPGQGRLEQYF
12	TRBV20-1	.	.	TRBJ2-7	TGCAGTGCTAGGGGGGGTTCCTACAAGCAGTACTTC	CSARGGSYKQYF
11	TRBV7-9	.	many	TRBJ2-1	TGTGCCAGCAGCTCAGGGACCAACAGGATCTTC	CASSSGTNRIF
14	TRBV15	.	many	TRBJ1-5	TGTGCCACCAGCACCGCAGGGTACCATCAGCCCCAGCATTTT	CATSTAGYHQPQHF
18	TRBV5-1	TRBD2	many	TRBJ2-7	TGCGCCAGCAGCTTGGCCTTGATGTCTAGCGGGAGAGGATACGAGCAGTACTTC	CASSLALMSSGRGYEQYF
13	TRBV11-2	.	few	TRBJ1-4	TGTGCCAGCAGCCTCCCCGGGGGGAATAAACTGTTTTTT	CASSLPGGNKLFF
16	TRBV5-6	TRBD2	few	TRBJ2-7	TGTGCCAGCAGCCTGCTAGCGGGAGCGATCACCTACGAGCAGTACTTC	CASSLLAGAITYEQYF
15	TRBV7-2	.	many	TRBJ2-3	TGTGCCAGCAGCTTACTTGCACCCCTGGGAGATACGCAGTATTTT	CASSLLAPLGDTQYF
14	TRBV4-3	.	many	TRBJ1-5	TGCGCCAGCAGCCAAACCCCTATGGCTCAGCCCCAGCATTTT	CASSQTPMAQPQHF
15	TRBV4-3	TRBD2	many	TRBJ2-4	TGCGCCAGCAGCCAAGATAGGACTAGCTCAAACATTCAGTACTTC	CASSQDRTSSNIQYF
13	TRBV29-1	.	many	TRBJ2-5	TGCAGCGTTGAAGACAGGGTAGGGGAGACCCAGTACTTC	CSVEDRVGETQYF
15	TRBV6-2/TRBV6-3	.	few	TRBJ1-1	TGTGCCAGCAGCCTGGGACATTACAGGAACACTGAAGCTTTCTTT	CASSLGHYRNTEAFF
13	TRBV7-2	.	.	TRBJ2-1	TGTGCCAGCAGCTTAAGTTTGCGGGACGTCCAGTTCTTC	CASSLSLRDVQFF
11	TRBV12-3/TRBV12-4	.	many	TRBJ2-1	TGTGCCAGCAGATTAGGGTTAGAGCAGTTCTTC	CASRLGLEQFF